These T cell receptor beta chains were read from a single sample in a study of CD8+CD57+ T cells in acquired aplastic anemia. Via MiXCR, TCRdb re-called the reads, giving one row per CDR3 protein. Of fewer than 200,000 distinct CDR3 sequences in the sample, roughly 40% were seen once. Sequencing was performed on sorted CD4+, CD8+, or CD8+CD57+ T cells (not recorded which) from PBMCs. Receptor source: a human donor in good health. CDR3s include the opening cysteine and the closing phenylalanine or tryptophan. D genes are given only for firm matches. Not every row has a clone size; where given, it reads once, few, many or a size class.

v_call: TRBV2
j_call: TRBJ1-1
d_call: NA
clone_size: NA
cdr3_aa: CANSGQPMNTEALF
cdr3_nt: TGTGCCAACAGTGGACAGCCCATGAACACTGAAGCTCTCTTT

v_call: TRBV7-9
j_call: TRBJ2-7
d_call: TRBD1
clone_size: many
cdr3_aa: CASSFSGTEYEQYF
cdr3_nt: TGTGCCAGCAGCTTTTCGGGGACAGAGTACGAGCAGTACTTC

v_call: TRBV5-5
j_call: TRBJ1-2
d_call: NA
clone_size: many
cdr3_aa: CASSLVGSGAYGYTF
cdr3_nt: TGTGCCAGCAGCTTGGTCGGGAGCGGGGCCTATGGCTACACCTTC

v_call: TRBV19
j_call: TRBJ1-1
d_call: NA
clone_size: NA
cdr3_aa: CASNLWGTEAFF
cdr3_nt: TGTGCCAGTAACCTTTGGGGCACTGAAGCTTTCTTT

v_call: TRBV20-1
j_call: TRBJ2-1
d_call: TRBD1
clone_size: NA
cdr3_aa: CSAESRDRAYNEQFF
cdr3_nt: TGCAGTGCTGAGTCGCGGGACAGGGCCTACAATGAGCAGTTCTTC

v_call: TRBV20-1
j_call: TRBJ1-2
d_call: TRBD1
clone_size: many
cdr3_aa: CSAPTGSFYGYTF
cdr3_nt: TGCAGTGCACCGACAGGGAGTTTCTATGGCTACACCTTC

v_call: TRBV12-3/TRBV12-4
j_call: TRBJ2-7
d_call: NA
clone_size: few
cdr3_aa: CASSSIHEQYF
cdr3_nt: TGTGCCAGCAGTTCCATCCACGAGCAGTACTTC

v_call: TRBV4-3
j_call: TRBJ2-3
d_call: TRBD2
clone_size: NA
cdr3_aa: CASSQEGGSGGNTDTQYF
cdr3_nt: TGCGCCAGCAGCCAAGAGGGGGGTTCCGGGGGGAACACAGATACGCAGTATTTT

v_call: TRBV7-9
j_call: TRBJ2-5
d_call: TRBD2
clone_size: NA
cdr3_aa: CASSFVAGGPETQYF
cdr3_nt: TGTGCCAGCAGCTTCGTAGCGGGGGGGCCAGAGACCCAGTACTTC

v_call: TRBV10-3
j_call: TRBJ2-2
d_call: NA
clone_size: few
cdr3_aa: CAISSTGELFF
cdr3_nt: TGTGCCATCAGCAGCACCGGGGAGCTGTTTTTT

v_call: TRBV7-9
j_call: TRBJ1-1
d_call: TRBD1
clone_size: NA
cdr3_aa: CASKQGSTEAFF
cdr3_nt: TGTGCCAGCAAACAGGGGAGCACTGAAGCTTTCTTT